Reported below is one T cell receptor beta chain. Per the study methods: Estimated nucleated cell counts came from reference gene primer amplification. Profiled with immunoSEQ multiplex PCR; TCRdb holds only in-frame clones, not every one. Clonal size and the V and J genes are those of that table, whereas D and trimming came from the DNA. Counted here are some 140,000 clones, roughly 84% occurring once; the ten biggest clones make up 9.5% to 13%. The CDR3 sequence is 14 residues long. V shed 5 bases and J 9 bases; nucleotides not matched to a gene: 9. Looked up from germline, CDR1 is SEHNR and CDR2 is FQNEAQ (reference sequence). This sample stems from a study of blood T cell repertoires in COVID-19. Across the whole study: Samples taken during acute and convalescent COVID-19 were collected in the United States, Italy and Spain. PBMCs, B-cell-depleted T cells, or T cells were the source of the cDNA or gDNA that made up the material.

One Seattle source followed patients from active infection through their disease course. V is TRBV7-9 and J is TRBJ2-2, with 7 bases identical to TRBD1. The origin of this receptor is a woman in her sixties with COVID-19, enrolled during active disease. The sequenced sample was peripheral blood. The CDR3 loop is CASSTDRPARELFF. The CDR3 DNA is TGTGCCAGCAGCACGGACAGGCCCGCTCGGGAGCTGTTTTTT.